This T cell receptor (beta chain) emerged from a study of T cells in Graves' hyperthyroidism and ophthalmopathy. RNA transcripts gave rise to amplified TCR beta CDR3 regions. Using the HTBI primer set, a first-round RT-PCR was run on the TCR CDR3. TCRdb used MiXCR to reprocess the multiplex PCR reads, holding one entry per CDR3 protein. The sample carries around 440,000 distinct CDR3 sequences, 15% to 17% recorded once. Study-level findings and limits: Most clonotypes that expanded in the thyroid above 0.001 also showed up in blood. The model predicted ophthalmopathy a median about 6.6 months before onset.

This clonotype showed up just a few times. Its antigen remains unidentified. For the diagnoses, clinical symptoms, serum thyroxine and TRAb, thyroid ultrasound and orbital computed tomography were used. The germline V gene encodes CDR1 SGDLS and CDR2 YYNGEE. Trimming shortened V by 3 bases and J by 7 bases, and 14 bases separated the two germline ends. There are 15 residues in the CDR3. Material for sequencing was blood. The sequence was obtained from a woman aged 18-29 years with Graves' hyperthyroidism. The chain joins TRBV9 to TRBJ1-6; D unclear. CDR3 coding DNA: TGTGCCAGCAGCGAGTTCGGAGGGCCGAATTCACCCCTCCACTTT. Translating gives CASSEFGGPNSPLHF.